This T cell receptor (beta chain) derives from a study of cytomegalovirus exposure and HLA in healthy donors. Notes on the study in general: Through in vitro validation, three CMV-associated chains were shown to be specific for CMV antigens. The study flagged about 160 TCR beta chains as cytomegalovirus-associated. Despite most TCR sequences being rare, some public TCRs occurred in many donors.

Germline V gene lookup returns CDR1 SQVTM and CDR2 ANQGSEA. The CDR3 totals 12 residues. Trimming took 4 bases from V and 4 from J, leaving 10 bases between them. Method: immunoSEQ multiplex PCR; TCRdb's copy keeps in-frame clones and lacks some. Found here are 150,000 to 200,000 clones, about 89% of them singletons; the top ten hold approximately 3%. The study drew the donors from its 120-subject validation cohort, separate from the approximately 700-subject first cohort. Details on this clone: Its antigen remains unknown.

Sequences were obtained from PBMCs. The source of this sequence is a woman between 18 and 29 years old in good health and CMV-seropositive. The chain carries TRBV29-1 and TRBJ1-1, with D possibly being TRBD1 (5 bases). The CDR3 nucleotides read TGCAGCGTTGGGCAGGGTCGCACTGAAGCTTTCTTT. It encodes CSVGQGRTEAFF.